These 4 T cell receptor beta chains originate from one sample sequenced in a study of blood T cell repertoires in COVID-19. This table comes from immunoSEQ multiplex PCR, and its TCRdb copy is limited to in-frame clones, with some not included. The data hold approximately 50,000 clones, with 79% observed a single time. The sequenced material came from peripheral blood. The origin of the receptors is a man between 65 and 85 years old with acute or convalescent COVID-19.

This clone was detected a few times. The V gene is TRBV30, the J gene TRBJ1-1; D call uncertain. V was shortened by 4 bases and J by 1 base, with 10 bases between the two germline ends. The CDR3 runs to 13 residues. CDR1 GTSNPN and CDR2 SVGIG come from the germline V gene (reference sequence). The CDR3 protein is CAWNVQENTEAFF. CDR3 sequence (DNA): TGTGCCTGGAATGTGCAGGAGAACACTGAAGCTTTCTTT.

This clone was recorded only once. V gene TRBV6-5 combines with J gene TRBJ2-5; 9 bases agree with TRBD2. Per the germline V gene, CDR1 is MNHEY and CDR2 is SVGAGI. The ends lost 1 base at V and 5 bases at J; junction bases unmatched: 8. The CDR3 runs to 16 residues. CDR3 in amino acids: CASSYYWREGRETQYF. CDR3 DNA sequence: TGTGCCAGCAGTTACTACTGGCGGGAGGGCCGGGAGACCCAGTACTTC.

The gene calls are TRBV5-6 and TRBJ2-1, with D perhaps matching TRBD2 (5 bases). CDR3 length: 15 amino acids. Germline assignment: CDR1 SGHDT and CDR2 YYEEEE. Trimming left V 4 bases short and J 1 base short, with 12 bases between. The CDR3 reads CASSTVRESYNEQFF. CDR3 sequence (DNA): TGTGCCAGCAGCACCGTACGGGAATCCTACAATGAGCAGTTCTTC.

The CDR3 is CASSLSPLASYNEQFF. The CDR3 DNA is TGTGCCAGCAGCTTATCCCCCCTTGCCAGCTACAATGAGCAGTTCTTC. The chain couples TRBV7-3 to TRBJ2-1, with D hard to call. CDR3 length equals 16 residues. The V and J ends lost 2 bases and 3 bases respectively, with 14 bases between them. From germline, CDR1 is SGHTA and CDR2 FQGTGA.